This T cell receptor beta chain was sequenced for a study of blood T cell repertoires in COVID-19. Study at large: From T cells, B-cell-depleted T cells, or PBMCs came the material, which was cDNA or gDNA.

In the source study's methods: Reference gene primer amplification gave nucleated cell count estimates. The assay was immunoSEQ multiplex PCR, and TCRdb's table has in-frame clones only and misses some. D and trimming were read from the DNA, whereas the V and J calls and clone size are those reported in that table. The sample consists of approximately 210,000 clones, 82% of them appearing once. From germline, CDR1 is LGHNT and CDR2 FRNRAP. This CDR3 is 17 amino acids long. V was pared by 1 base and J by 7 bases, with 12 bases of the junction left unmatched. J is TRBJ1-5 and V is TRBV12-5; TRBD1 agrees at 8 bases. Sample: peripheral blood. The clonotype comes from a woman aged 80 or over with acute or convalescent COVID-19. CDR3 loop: CASGLALTGAPRQPQHF. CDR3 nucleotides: TGTGCTAGTGGTTTGGCCCTGACAGGGGCACCCAGGCAGCCCCAGCATTTT.